The 2 T cell receptor beta chains below all came from one sample that was sequenced in a study of shared clonotypes between healthy human individuals. TCRdb's table, derived via immunoSEQ multiplex PCR, lists solely in-frame clones and lacks some. The table shows 2,500,000 or so clones, with under 95% occurring only once. The material sequenced was naive CD4+ T cells from PBMCs. Subset here: CD45RA+ positively selected. The source is a man aged 18-30 years in good health. Some clones in this sample may be carry-over from other donors' samples.

The chain combines TRBV28 with TRBJ2-1, with D perhaps TRBD1 (6 bases). The CDR3 runs 15 residues. CDR1 and CDR2 from the germline V gene are MDHEN and SYDVKM. Trimming shortened V by 7 bases and J by 8 bases, and 21 bases separated the two germline ends. The CDR3 nucleotides read TGTGCCAGCAAAACAGGGTCCTTTAGTTTCGATGAGCAGTTCTTC. It translates to CASKTGSFSFDEQFF.

The gene calls are TRBV6-6 and TRBJ2-1; TRBD2 aligns across 8 bases. CDR3 length: 16 amino acids. CDR1 and CDR2 from the germline V gene are MNHNY and SVGAGI (reference sequence). J gave up 9 bases and V 7 bases, and 17 bases lay outside the gene matches. DNA of the CDR3: TGTGCCAGCAAGGCCCAGCGGGAGAACCTAGGGGCTGAGCAGTTCTTC. Its protein is CASKAQRENLGAEQFF.